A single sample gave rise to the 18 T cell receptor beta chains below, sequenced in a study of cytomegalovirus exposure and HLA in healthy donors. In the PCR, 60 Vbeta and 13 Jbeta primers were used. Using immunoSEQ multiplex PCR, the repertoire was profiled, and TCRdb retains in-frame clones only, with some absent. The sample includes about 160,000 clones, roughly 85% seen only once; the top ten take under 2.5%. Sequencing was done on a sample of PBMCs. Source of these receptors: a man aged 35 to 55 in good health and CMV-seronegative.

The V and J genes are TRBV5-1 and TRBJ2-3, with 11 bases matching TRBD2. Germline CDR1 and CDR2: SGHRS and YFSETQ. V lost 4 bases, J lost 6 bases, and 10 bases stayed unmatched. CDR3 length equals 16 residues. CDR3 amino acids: CASSHNSGRAGDTQYF. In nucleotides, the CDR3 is TGCGCCAGCAGCCATAATAGCGGGAGGGCCGGGGATACGCAGTATTTT.

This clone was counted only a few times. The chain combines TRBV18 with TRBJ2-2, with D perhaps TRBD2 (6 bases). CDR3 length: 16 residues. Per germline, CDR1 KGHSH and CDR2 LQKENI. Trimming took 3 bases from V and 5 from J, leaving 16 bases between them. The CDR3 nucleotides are TGTGCCAGCTCACCCTCCGGGGCCGGGAGAACCGGGGAGCTGTTTTTT. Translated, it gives CASSPSGAGRTGELFF.

The CDR3 sequence is CAISPGLAGVPRGPDYEQYF. DNA of the CDR3: TGTGCCATCAGCCCGGGACTAGCGGGAGTCCCGAGAGGGCCGGACTACGAGCAGTACTTC. The genes are TRBV10-3 and TRBJ2-7, with 14 positions matching TRBD2. There are 20 residues in the CDR3. Trimming cost V 6 bases and J 3 bases; bases outside gene matches: 19. The V gene's germline CDR1 is ENHRY and CDR2 SYGVKD.

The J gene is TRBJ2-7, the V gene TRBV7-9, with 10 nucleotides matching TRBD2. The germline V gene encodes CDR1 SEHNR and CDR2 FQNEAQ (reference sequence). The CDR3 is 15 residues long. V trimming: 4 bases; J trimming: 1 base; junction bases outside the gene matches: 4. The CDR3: CASSSGLANSYEQYF. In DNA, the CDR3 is TGTGCCAGCAGCTCGGGACTAGCGAATTCCTACGAGCAGTACTTC.

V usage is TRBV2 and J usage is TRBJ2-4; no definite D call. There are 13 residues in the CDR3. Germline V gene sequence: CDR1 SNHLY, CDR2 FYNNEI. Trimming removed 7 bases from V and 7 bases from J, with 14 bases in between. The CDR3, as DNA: TGTGCCAGCAACGATCGGCACGGGAACATTCAGTACTTC. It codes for CASNDRHGNIQYF.

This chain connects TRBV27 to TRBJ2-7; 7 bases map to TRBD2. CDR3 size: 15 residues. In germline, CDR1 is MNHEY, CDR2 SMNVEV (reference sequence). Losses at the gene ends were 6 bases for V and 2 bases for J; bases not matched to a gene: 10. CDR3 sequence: CASRPLGSGPYEQYF. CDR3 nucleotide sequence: TGTGCCAGCAGGCCGCTTGGTAGCGGGCCCTACGAGCAGTACTTC.

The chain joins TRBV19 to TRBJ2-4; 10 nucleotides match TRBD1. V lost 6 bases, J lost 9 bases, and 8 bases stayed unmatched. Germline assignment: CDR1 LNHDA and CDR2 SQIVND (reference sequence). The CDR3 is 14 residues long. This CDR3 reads CASRRTGGAGIQYF. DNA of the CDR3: TGTGCCAGTAGAAGGACAGGGGGTGCGGGCATTCAGTACTTC.

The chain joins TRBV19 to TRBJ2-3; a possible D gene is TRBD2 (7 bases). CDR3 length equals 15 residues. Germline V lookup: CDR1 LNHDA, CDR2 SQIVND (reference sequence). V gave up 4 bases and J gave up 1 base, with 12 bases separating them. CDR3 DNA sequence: TGTGCCAGTAGTACGGGGGGCAGCGGCACAGATACGCAGTATTTT. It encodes CASSTGGSGTDTQYF.

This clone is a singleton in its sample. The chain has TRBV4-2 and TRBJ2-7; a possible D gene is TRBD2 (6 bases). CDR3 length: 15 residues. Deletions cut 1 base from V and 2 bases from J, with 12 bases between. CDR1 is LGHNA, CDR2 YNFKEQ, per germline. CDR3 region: CASSQGTGLPYEQYF. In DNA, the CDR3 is TGTGCCAGCAGCCAAGGGACGGGACTCCCCTACGAGCAGTACTTC.

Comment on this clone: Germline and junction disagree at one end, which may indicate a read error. CDR3: CASSIRSFAPGANGLTF. CDR3 DNA: TGTGCCAGCAGCATCCGGTCATTTGCCCCTGGGGCCAACGGCCTGACTTTC. J is TRBJ2-6 and V is TRBV5-6; D perhaps matches TRBD1 (5 bases). CDR1 SGHDT and CDR2 YYEEEE come from the germline V gene. CDR3 length: 17 residues.

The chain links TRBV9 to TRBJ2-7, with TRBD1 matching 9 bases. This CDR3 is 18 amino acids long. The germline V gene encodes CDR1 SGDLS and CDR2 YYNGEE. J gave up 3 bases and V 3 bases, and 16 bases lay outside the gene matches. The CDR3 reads CASSGGRDRAYGDYEQYF. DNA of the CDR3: TGTGCCAGCAGCGGGGGCCGGGACAGGGCCTACGGGGACTACGAGCAGTACTTC.

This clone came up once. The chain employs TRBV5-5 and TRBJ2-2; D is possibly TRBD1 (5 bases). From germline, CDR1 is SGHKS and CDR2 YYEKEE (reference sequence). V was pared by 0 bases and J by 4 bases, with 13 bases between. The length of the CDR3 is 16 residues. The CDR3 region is CASSLEVTGGTGELFF. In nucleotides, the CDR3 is TGTGCCAGCAGCTTGGAAGTTACAGGTGGCACCGGGGAGCTGTTTTTT.

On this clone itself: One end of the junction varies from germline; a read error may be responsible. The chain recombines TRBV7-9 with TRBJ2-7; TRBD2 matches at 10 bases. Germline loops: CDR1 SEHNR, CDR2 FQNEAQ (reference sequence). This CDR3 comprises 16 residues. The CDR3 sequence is CSSSLVGLAVSYEQYF. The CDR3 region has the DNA TGTTCCAGCAGCTTAGTAGGACTAGCGGTCTCCTACGAGCAGTACTTC. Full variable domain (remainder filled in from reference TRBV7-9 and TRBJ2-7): DTGVSQNPRHKITKRGQNVTFRCDPISEHNRLYWYRQTLGQGPEFLTYFQNEAQLEKSRLLSDRFSAERPKGSFSTLEIQRTEQGDSAMYLCSSSLVGLAVSYEQYFGPGTRLTVT.

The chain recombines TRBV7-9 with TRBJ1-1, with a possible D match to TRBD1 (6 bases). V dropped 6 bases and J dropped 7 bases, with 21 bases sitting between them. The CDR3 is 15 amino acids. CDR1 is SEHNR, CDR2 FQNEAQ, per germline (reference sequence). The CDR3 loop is CASRLSAGVSGEAFF. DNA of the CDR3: TGTGCCAGCAGACTGTCGGCAGGGGTTTCAGGTGAAGCTTTCTTT.

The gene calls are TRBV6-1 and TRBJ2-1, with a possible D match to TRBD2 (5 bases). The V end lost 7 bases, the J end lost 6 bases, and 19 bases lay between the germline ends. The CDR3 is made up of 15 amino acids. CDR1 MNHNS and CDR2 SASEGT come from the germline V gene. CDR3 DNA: TGTGCCAGCAACCCGGACTTTTTTTCTGCCAATGAGCAGTTCTTC. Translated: CASNPDFFSANEQFF.

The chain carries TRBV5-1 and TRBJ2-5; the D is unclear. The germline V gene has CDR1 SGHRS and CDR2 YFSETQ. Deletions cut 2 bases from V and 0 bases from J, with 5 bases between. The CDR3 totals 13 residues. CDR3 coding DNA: TGCGCCAGCAGCTTCCAGTACCAAGAGACCCAGTACTTC. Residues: CASSFQYQETQYF.

The CDR3 region is CASSLDREQYF. For the CDR3, the DNA is TGTGCCAGCAGCTTAGACCGGGAGCAGTACTTC. The rearrangement joins TRBV7-9 to TRBJ2-7; D not certain. The germline CDR1 and CDR2 sequences are SEHNR and FQNEAQ (reference sequence). CDR3 length: 11 residues. Trimming left V 1 base short and J 7 bases short, with 5 bases between.

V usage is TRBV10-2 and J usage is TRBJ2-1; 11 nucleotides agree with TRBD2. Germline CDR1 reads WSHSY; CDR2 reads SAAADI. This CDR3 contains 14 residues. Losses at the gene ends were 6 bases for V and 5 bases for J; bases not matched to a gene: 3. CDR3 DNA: TGCGCCAGCAGAGGACTAGCGGGTCACAATGAGCAGTTCTTC. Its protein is CASRGLAGHNEQFF.